What follows is one T cell receptor beta chain and its context. As yet, its antigen is unknown. Investigators divided CD4+ cells into CD45RA+ naive and CD45RA-negative memory subsets. Trimming took 6 bases from V and 0 from J, leaving 18 bases between them. In germline, CDR1 is SNHLY, CDR2 FYNNEI. The CDR3 has 16 residues. The DNA input per sorted-subset replicate PCR was about 220 ng, corresponding to some 30,000 T cell genomes. Libraries were prepared by immunoSEQ multiplex PCR; TCRdb keeps only in-frame clonotypes and omits some of them. Of approximately 2.3 million clones listed, about 92% are singletons. This entry is derived from a study of shared clonotypes between healthy human individuals. Study-wide findings and caveats: Rarefaction indicated that sorted-subset sequencing remained incomplete although depth was large. Owing to a small donor count, the genetic and exposure-history diversity represented was limited.

Specimen: naive CD4+ T cells from PBMCs. The subset denotes: CD45RA+ positively selected. The origin of this receptor is a man aged 18-30 years in good health. Some clones in this sample may be carry-over from other donors' samples. The rearrangement joins TRBV2 to TRBJ2-7; D gene uncertain. The CDR3 loop reads CASSLSADIFSYEQYF. The CDR3 DNA reads as TGTGCCAGCAGCCTTTCGGCAGACATATTCTCCTACGAGCAGTACTTC. Full variable domain (missing parts from reference TRBV2 and TRBJ2-7): EPEVTQTPSHQVTQMGQEVILRCVPISNHLYFYWYRQILGQKVEFLVSFYNNEISEKSEIFDDQFSVERPDGSNFTLKIRSTKLEDSAMYFCASSLSADIFSYEQYFGPGTRLTVT.